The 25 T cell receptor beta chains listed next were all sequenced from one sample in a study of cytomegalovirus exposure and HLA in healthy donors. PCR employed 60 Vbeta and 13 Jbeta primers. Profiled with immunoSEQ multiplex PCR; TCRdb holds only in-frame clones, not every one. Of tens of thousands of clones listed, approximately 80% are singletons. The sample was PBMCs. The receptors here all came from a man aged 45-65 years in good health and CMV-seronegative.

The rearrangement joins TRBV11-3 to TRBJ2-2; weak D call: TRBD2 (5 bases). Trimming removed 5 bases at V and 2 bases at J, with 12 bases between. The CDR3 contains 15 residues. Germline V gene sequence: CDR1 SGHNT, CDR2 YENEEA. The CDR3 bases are TGTGCCAGCAGCCCCGGACTGCCAAACACCGGGGAGCTGTTTTTT. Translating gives CASSPGLPNTGELFF.

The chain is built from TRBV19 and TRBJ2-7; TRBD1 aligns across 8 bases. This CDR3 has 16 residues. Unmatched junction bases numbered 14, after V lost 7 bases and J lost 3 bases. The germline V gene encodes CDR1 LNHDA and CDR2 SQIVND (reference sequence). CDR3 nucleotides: TGTGCCAGTATGGGGGCCCAGGGGGCGTACGGCTACGAGCAGTACTTC. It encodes CASMGAQGAYGYEQYF. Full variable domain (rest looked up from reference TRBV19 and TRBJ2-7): DGGITQSPKYLFRKEGQNVTLSCEQNLNHDAMYWYRQDPGQGLRLIYYSQIVNDFQKGDIAEGYSVSREKKESFPLTVTSAQKNPTAFYLCASMGAQGAYGYEQYFGPGTRLTVT.

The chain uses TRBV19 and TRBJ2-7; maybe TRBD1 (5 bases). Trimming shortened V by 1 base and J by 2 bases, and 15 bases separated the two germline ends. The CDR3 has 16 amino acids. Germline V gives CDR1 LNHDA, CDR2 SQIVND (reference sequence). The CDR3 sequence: CASSIGPDPDTYEQYF. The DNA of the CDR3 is TGTGCCAGTAGTATAGGCCCAGACCCGGACACCTACGAGCAGTACTTC.

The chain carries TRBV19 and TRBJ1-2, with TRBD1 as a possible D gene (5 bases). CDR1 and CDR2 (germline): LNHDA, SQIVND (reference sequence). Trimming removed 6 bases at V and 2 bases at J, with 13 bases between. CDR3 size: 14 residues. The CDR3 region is CASREGPVNYGYTF. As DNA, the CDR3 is TGTGCCAGTAGGGAGGGGCCGGTGAACTATGGCTACACCTTC.

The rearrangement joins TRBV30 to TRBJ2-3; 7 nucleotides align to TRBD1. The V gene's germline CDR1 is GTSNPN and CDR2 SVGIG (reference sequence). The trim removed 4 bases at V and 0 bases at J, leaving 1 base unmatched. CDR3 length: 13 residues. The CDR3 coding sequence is TGTGCCTGGACAGGGGGTAGCACAGATACGCAGTATTTT. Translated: CAWTGGSTDTQYF.

The CDR3 bases are TGTGCCAGCAGGGGGGACAGCGGCAATCAGCCCCAGCATTTT. It specifies CASRGDSGNQPQHF. This chain connects TRBV6-1 to TRBJ1-5, with 7 nucleotides matching TRBD1. Per germline, CDR1 MNHNS and CDR2 SASEGT. V lost 6 bases to trimming and J lost 2 bases; unmatched junction nucleotides: 4. This CDR3 region has 14 residues.

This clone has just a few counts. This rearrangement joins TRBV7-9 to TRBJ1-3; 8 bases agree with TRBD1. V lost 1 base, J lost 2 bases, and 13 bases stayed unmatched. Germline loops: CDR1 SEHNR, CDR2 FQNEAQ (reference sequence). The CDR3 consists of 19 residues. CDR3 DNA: TGTGCCAGCAGCTTAGAATGGAGGACAGGGTCTACCACTGGAAACACCATATATTTT. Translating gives CASSLEWRTGSTTGNTIYF.

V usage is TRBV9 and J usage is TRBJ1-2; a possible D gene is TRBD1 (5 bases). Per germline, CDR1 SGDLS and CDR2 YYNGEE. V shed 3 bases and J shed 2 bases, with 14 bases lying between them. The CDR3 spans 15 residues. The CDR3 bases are TGTGCCAGCAGCGGGATGGGACTTACGAACTATGGCTACACCTTC. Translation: CASSGMGLTNYGYTF.

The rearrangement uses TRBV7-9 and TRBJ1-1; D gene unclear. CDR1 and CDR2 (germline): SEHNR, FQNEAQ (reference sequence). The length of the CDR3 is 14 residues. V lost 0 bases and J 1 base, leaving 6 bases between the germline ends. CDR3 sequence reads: CASSLAPRNTEAFF. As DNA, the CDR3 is TGTGCCAGCAGCTTAGCGCCGCGGAACACTGAAGCTTTCTTT.

This CDR3 reads CASSLGGGVRGTGELFF. In DNA, the CDR3 is TGTGCCAGCAGCTTAGGAGGGGGCGTTCGGGGCACCGGGGAGCTGTTTTTT. This chain links TRBV7-7 with TRBJ2-2; TRBD1 agrees at 7 bases. The germline CDR1 and CDR2 sequences are SSHAT and FNYEAQ (reference sequence). The CDR3 is 17 amino acids. After removal of 1 base from V and 4 bases from J, the junction contained 9 bases not matched to a gene.

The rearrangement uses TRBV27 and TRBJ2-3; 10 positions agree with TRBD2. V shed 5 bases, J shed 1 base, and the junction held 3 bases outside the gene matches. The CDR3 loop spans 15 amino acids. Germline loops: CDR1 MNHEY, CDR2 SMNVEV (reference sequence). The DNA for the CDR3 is TGTGCCAGCAGTCCGCTAGCGGGGGGCACAGATACGCAGTATTTT. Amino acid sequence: CASSPLAGGTDTQYF.

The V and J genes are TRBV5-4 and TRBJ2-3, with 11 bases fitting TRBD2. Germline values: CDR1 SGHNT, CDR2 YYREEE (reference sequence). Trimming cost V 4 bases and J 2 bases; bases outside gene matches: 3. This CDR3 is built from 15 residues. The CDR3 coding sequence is TGTGCCAGCAGCCGTAGCGGGGGGGCCACAGATACGCAGTATTTT. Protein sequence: CASSRSGGATDTQYF.

The CDR3 coding sequence is TGTGCCAGCAGCTTAGCAGGGAGCACCGAGCAGTACTTC. It encodes CASSLAGSTEQYF. V and J are TRBV7-9 and TRBJ2-7; possibly TRBD2 for D (5 bases). The CDR3 is made up of 13 amino acids. Germline CDR1 reads SEHNR; CDR2 reads FQNEAQ (reference sequence). Trimming left V 0 bases short and J 6 bases short, with 9 bases between.

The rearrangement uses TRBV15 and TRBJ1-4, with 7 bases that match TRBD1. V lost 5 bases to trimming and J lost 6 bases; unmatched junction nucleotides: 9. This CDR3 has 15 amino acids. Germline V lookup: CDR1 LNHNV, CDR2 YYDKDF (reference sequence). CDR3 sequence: CATSLEQGLYEKLFF. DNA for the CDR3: TGTGCCACCAGCTTAGAACAGGGGTTGTATGAAAAACTGTTTTTT.

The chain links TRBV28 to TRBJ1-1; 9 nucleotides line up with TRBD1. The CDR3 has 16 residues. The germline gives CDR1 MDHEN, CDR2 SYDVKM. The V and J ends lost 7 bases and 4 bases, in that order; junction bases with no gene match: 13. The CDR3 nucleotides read TGTGCCAGCACTCCCTACAGGGGGCGGGTGGGCACTGAAGCTTTCTTT. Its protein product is CASTPYRGRVGTEAFF.

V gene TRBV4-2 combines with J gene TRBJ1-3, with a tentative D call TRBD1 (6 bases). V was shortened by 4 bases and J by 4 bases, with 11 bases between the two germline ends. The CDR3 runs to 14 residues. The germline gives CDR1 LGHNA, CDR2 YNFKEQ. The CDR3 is CASSPATGGNTIYF. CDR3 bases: TGTGCCAGCAGCCCGGCAACAGGGGGAAACACCATATATTTT.

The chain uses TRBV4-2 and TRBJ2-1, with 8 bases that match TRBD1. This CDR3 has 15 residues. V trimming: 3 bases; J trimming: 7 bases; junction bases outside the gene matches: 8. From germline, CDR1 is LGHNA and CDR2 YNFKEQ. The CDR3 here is CASSQGQDRINEQFF. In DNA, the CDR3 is TGTGCCAGCAGCCAGGGACAGGACAGAATAAATGAGCAGTTCTTC.

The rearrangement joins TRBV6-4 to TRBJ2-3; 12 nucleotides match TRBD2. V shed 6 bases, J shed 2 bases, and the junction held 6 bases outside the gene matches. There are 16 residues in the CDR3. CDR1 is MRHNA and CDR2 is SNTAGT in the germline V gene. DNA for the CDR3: TGTGCCAGCAGCCCGACTAGCGGGGGCATCACAGATACGCAGTATTTT. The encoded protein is CASSPTSGGITDTQYF.

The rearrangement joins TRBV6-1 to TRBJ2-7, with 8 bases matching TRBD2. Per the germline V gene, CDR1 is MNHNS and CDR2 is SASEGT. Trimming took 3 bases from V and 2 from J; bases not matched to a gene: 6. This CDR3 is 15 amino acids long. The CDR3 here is CASSEGQRGTYEQYF. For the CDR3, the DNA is TGTGCCAGCAGTGAGGGCCAGCGGGGGACCTACGAGCAGTACTTC.

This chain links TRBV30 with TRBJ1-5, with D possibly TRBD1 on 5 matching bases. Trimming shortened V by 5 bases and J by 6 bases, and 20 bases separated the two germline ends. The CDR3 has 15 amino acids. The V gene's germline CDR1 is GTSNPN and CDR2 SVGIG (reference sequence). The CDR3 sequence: CAWATSGGMSQPQHF. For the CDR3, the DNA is TGTGCCTGGGCGACTAGCGGGGGGATGAGTCAGCCCCAGCATTTT.

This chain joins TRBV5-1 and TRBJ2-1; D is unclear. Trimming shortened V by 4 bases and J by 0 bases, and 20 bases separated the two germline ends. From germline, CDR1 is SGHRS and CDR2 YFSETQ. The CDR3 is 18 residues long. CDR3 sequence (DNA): TGCGCCAGCAGCCCCGACGAGAGCGTAGCAAGCTCCTACAATGAGCAGTTCTTC. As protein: CASSPDESVASSYNEQFF.

The DNA of the CDR3 is TGCGCCAGCAGCTGGGGGGCGGGCGGGAGCTCCTACAATGAGCAGTTCTTC. Amino acid sequence: CASSWGAGGSSYNEQFF. This chain links TRBV5-1 with TRBJ2-1; a weak D match, TRBD2 (7 bases). CDR1 is SGHRS, CDR2 YFSETQ, per germline. The CDR3 extends over 17 amino acids. V lost 3 bases, J lost 0 bases, and 16 bases lay in between.

The CDR3 protein is CASSLENRNKETQYF. The CDR3 DNA reads as TGTGCCAGCAGCTTAGAGAACAGGAATAAAGAGACCCAGTACTTC. The chain is built from TRBV7-2 and TRBJ2-5; TRBD1 is a possible D gene (5 bases). Germline CDR1 and CDR2: SGHTA and FQGNSA. Trimming removed 1 base at V and 3 bases at J, with 12 bases between. The CDR3 consists of 15 residues. Full variable domain (remainder filled in from reference TRBV7-2 and TRBJ2-5): GAGVSQSPSNKVTEKGKDVELRCDPISGHTALYWYRQSLGQGLEFLIYFQGNSAPDKSGLPSDRFSAERTGGSVSTLTIQRTQQEDSAVYLCASSLENRNKETQYFGPGTRLLVL.

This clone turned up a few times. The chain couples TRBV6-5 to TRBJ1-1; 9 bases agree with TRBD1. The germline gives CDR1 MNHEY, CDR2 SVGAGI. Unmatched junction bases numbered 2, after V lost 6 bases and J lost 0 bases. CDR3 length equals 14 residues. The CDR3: CASRGDRVNTEAFF. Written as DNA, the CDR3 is TGTGCCAGCAGGGGGGACAGGGTGAACACTGAAGCTTTCTTT.

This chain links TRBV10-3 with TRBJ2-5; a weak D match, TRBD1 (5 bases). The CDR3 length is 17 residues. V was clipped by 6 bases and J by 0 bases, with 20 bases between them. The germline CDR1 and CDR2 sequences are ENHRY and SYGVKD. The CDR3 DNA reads TGTGCCATCAGAGGGGATTTCTGGGTTGAAGACCAAGAGACCCAGTACTTC. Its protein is CAIRGDFWVEDQETQYF.